These 5 T cell receptor beta chains originate from one sample sequenced in a study of T-cell reconstitution after alpha-beta-depleted transplantation in children (dated by TCRdb to the mid-2010s). Explained via the paper, the treatment or condition label denotes: allogeneic hematopoietic cell transplantation with graft depleted of TCRalphabeta T cells and CD19 B cells. The library came from PCR. Sequencing took place on an Illumina HiSeq 2500. Molecular barcoding was employed in the preparation of TCR libraries, with unique molecular identifiers being used to normalize TCRbeta repertoire quantification. The public reads were reanalyzed by TCRdb: fastp trimming at Q25, MiXCR alignment, in-frame beta chains only. Each record represents a unique CDR3 protein, reported with the most common genes and DNA among its rows. The sample yields 700,000 or so distinct CDR3 sequences; roughly 14% were counted once. The top ten hold 0.75% to 0.85% of the sample.

The source was PBMCs, collected before TCRalphabeta/CD19-depleted stem cell transplant. Receptors originate from a girl aged 2 to 10 with congenital amegakaryocytic thrombocytopenia, due to receive a stem cell transplant.

The genes are TRBV20-1 and TRBJ2-3; 13 nucleotides line up with TRBD2. This CDR3 comprises 19 residues. The V and J ends lost 0 bases and 2 bases, in that order; junction bases with no gene match: 11. Germline V gene sequence: CDR1 DFQATT, CDR2 SNEGSKA (reference sequence). The CDR3 coding sequence is TGCAGTGCTAGAGACGGAACCACTAGCGGGAGGGCCTACACAGATACGCAGTATTTT. Its translation is CSARDGTTSGRAYTDTQYF.

This clonotype has more than one count but fewer than ten. The chain uses TRBV6-2 or TRBV6-3 and TRBJ2-2; tentatively, D is TRBD2 (6 bases). Germline-derived CDR1 and CDR2 are MNHEY and SVGEGT. V lost 7 bases to trimming and J lost 0 bases, with 12 bases between them. CDR3 length: 15 amino acids. Here the CDR3 reads CASIGRPANTGELFF. CDR3 bases: TGTGCCAGCATCGGGAGACCCGCGAACACCGGGGAGCTGTTTTTT.

This clonotype came up many times. This sequence joins TRBV5-1 and TRBJ2-3, with D possibly matching TRBD1 (6 bases). CDR3 size: 14 residues. Trimming stripped 0 bases from V and 5 bases from J, with 10 bases between. Germline CDR1 is SGHRS and CDR2 is YFSETQ. The CDR3, as DNA: TGCGCCAGCAGCTTGGTGTCAGGGGAAGATACGCAGTATTTT. Amino acid sequence: CASSLVSGEDTQYF.

This clonotype was observed a handful of times. This sequence joins TRBV29-1 and TRBJ2-5, with D possibly TRBD2 on 6 matching bases. CDR1 SQVTM and CDR2 ANQGSEA come from the germline V gene. The V gene lost 7 bases and the J gene lost 4 bases, with 10 bases spanning the gap. The CDR3 has 11 residues. The CDR3 DNA is TGCAGCGGGGAGGTAGGAGAGACCCAGTACTTC. Residues: CSGEVGETQYF. The full variable domain, its missing parts supplied by reference TRBV29-1 and TRBJ2-5, is SAVISQKPSRDICQRGTSLTIQCQVDSQVTMMFWYRQQPGQSLTLIATANQGSEATYESGFVIDKFPISRPNLTFSTLTVSNMSPEDSSIYLCSGEVGETQYFGPGTRLLVL.

The V gene is TRBV29-1, the J gene TRBJ1-1, with D unresolved. V was cut by 7 bases and J by 8 bases, with 11 bases left in between. In germline, CDR1 is SQVTM, CDR2 ANQGSEA. The CDR3 contains 10 residues. The CDR3 DNA reads TGCAGCGCCGAGAAGGAGGAAGCTTTCTTT. This gives the protein CSAEKEEAFF.